This is a list of T cell receptor beta chains from one sample in a study of blood T cell repertoires in COVID-19. The table came from immunoSEQ multiplex PCR; TCRdb's copy has only in-frame clones and leaves some out. The sample lists roughly 71,000 clones, 75% to 90% seen once, with approximately 18% in the top ten. Sequenced sample: peripheral blood. Receptors originate from a man in his 70s who had recovered from COVID-19. Each CDR3 is given with its conserved first and last residue. A D gene is named only where the DNA matches it firmly. Clone sizes are given selectively: once, few, many, or a class where the clone is expanded.

cdr3_aa cdr3_nt j_call v_call d_call clone_size
CASSTLYGQATYEQYF TGTGCCAGTAGTACTCTATATGGACAGGCGACCTACGAGCAGTACTTC TRBJ2-7 TRBV19 TRBD1 few
CASSGLGEGYEQFF TGTGCCAGCAGTGGGCTTGGGGAGGGTTATGAGCAGTTCTTC TRBJ2-1 TRBV2 TRBD2 -
CASSLRTGIDYGYTF TGTGCCAGCAGTTTAAGAACAGGGATCGACTATGGCTACACCTTC TRBJ1-2 TRBV28 - -
CASSSQGGDSYSNQPQHF TGTGCCAGTAGTTCTCAGGGTGGGGACAGTTATAGCAATCAGCCCCAGCATTTT TRBJ1-5 TRBV19 TRBD1 -
CASSSQVSGGAGALGYTF TGTGCCAGCAGCTCCCAAGTTTCGGGGGGGGCTGGAGCCCTAGGCTACACCTTC TRBJ1-2 TRBV7-2 - -
CASSEESYSDGYTF TGTGCCAGCAGTGAAGAAAGCTACTCGGATGGCTACACCTTC TRBJ1-2 TRBV6-1 - -
CASSYLTGFEQYF TGTGCCAGCAGCTATTTAACAGGGTTCGAGCAGTACTTC TRBJ2-7 TRBV7-2 - -
CASSPGLAEDTQYF TGTGCCAGCTCACCGGGACTAGCGGAAGATACGCAGTATTTT TRBJ2-3 TRBV18 TRBD2 -
CASSLASGTRDGGEQFF TGTGCCAGCAGCTTAGCGTCCGGGACTAGAGATGGGGGTGAGCAGTTCTTC TRBJ2-1 TRBV7-6 TRBD2 -
CASSMVDTNQPQHF TGTGCCAGTAGTATGGTGGACACCAATCAGCCCCAGCATTTT TRBJ1-5 TRBV19 - -
CASSTNGRATNEKLFF TGTGCCAGTAGTACCAACGGGAGAGCAACTAATGAAAAACTGTTTTTT TRBJ1-4 TRBV19 - -
CASSHTGTDNEKLFF TGTGCCAGCTCACACACCGGGACAGATAATGAAAAACTGTTTTTT TRBJ1-4 TRBV18 TRBD1 -
CASSFTGGTGFEKLFF TGTGCCAGCAGCTTTACAGGGGGCACGGGGTTTGAAAAACTGTTTTTT TRBJ1-4 TRBV28 TRBD1 -
CASSRQGANTGELFF TGTGCCAGTAGTAGACAGGGGGCTAACACCGGGGAGCTGTTTTTT TRBJ2-2 TRBV19 TRBD1 -
CASSLGQLQETQYF TGTGCCAGCAGTTTGGGGCAGCTACAAGAGACCCAGTACTTC TRBJ2-5 TRBV28 - -
CASSLAAGERGELFF TGCGCCAGCAGCTTGGCGGCAGGGGAGAGGGGGGAGCTGTTTTTT TRBJ2-2 TRBV5-1 - -
CASSLLAGETQYF TGTGCCAGCAGCTTGCTGGCGGGAGAGACCCAGTACTTC TRBJ2-5 TRBV5-8 - once
CASSMGGYNEQFF TGTGCCAGTAGTATGGGGGGCTACAATGAGCAGTTCTTC TRBJ2-1 TRBV19 - -
CASSYNYATNEKLFF TGTGCCAGCAGTTACAACTATGCAACTAATGAAAAACTGTTTTTT TRBJ1-4 TRBV6-2/TRBV6-3 - -
CASSQQGADTGELFF TGTGCCAGTAGTCAGCAGGGGGCTGACACCGGGGAGCTGTTTTTT TRBJ2-2 TRBV19 TRBD1 -
CASSLSPTTGQGEAFF TGTGCCAGCAGCTTAAGCCCAACAACGGGACAGGGTGAAGCTTTCTTT TRBJ1-1 TRBV7-2 TRBD1 -
CAWVTGAGNTIYF TGTGCCTGGGTAACAGGGGCTGGAAACACCATATATTTT TRBJ1-3 TRBV30 TRBD1 -
CASSELGGPLHF TGTGCCAGCAGTGAACTCGGGGGGCCCCTCCACTTT TRBJ1-6 TRBV6-1 - -
CASSQGRAGGQYEQFF TGTGCCAGCAGCCAAGGGCGAGCGGGGGGGCAGTATGAGCAGTTCTTC TRBJ2-1 TRBV3-1/TRBV3-2 TRBD2 -
CASSVGQEDGYTF TGTGCCAGCAGCGTGGGACAGGAGGATGGCTACACCTTC TRBJ1-2 TRBV7-2 TRBD1 -
CASSIETGSRTGELFF TGTGCCAGCAGTATCGAAACAGGGTCGAGGACCGGGGAGCTGTTTTTT TRBJ2-2 TRBV28 - -
CASSLAGVTDTQYF TGTGCCAGCAGCTTAGCAGGGGTTACAGATACGCAGTATTTT TRBJ2-3 TRBV5-6 - -
CASSLGATANTGELFF TGTGCCAGCAGCTTAGGGGCTACCGCGAACACCGGGGAGCTGTTTTTT TRBJ2-2 TRBV7-7 - -
CASSRQGVTQPQHF TGTGCCAGCAGCCGACAGGGGGTCACTCAGCCCCAGCATTTT TRBJ1-5 TRBV28 TRBD1 once
CATGDRGNSGANVLTF TGTGCCACCGGCGACAGGGGTAACTCTGGGGCCAACGTCCTGACTTTC TRBJ2-6 TRBV24-1 TRBD1 -
CASSLQGDEQFF TGTGCCAGCAGCCTACAGGGGGATGAGCAGTTCTTC TRBJ2-1 TRBV7-3 TRBD1 -
CASSYSTGSSYEQYF TGTGCCAGCAGTTACTCGACAGGGTCATCCTACGAGCAGTACTTC TRBJ2-7 TRBV6-5 TRBD1 -
CASSEARGLSETQYF TGTGCCAGCAGTGAAGCGCGGGGGCTATCTGAGACCCAGTACTTC TRBJ2-5 TRBV6-1 - once
CASQGTESYGYTF TGTGCCAGCCAAGGGACTGAGAGCTATGGCTACACCTTC TRBJ1-2 TRBV28 - -
CASSIRHPRSDDF TGTGCCAGTAGTATCAGGCACCCTCGTAGCGACGACTTT TRBJ2-3 TRBV19 - -
CASSREIGTLNTGELFF TGCGCCAGCAGCCGCGAGATCGGGACTTTGAACACCGGGGAGCTGTTTTTT TRBJ2-2 TRBV4-3 - -
CASSKPGDNTGELFF TGTGCCAGCAGTAAGCCAGGGGACAACACCGGGGAGCTGTTTTTT TRBJ2-2 TRBV6-5 - -
CASRSQGGDTQYF TGTGCCAGCAGGTCTCAGGGGGGAGATACGCAGTATTTT TRBJ2-3 TRBV6-5 - -
CASSPPSGWQTQYF TGTGCCAGCTCACCACCCTCAGGGTGGCAGACCCAGTACTTC TRBJ2-5 TRBV18 - -
CASSQEFAGARSPLHF TGTGCCAGCAGCCAAGAATTTGCAGGGGCGCGCTCACCCCTCCACTTT TRBJ1-6 TRBV4-2 - -
CAWQDRDDSPLHF TGTGCCTGGCAGGACAGGGACGACTCACCCCTCCACTTT TRBJ1-6 TRBV30 TRBD1 -
CASSLDLLGRRLSRYGYTF TGTGCCAGCAGCTTAGATCTCCTTGGCAGGCGCCTTTCTCGCTATGGCTACACCTTC TRBJ1-2 TRBV7-2 - -
CASSQDRPGISGNTIYF TGTGCCAGCAGCCAAGATCGCCCTGGCATCTCTGGAAACACCATATATTTT TRBJ1-3 TRBV14 - -
CSASRGTGNNEQFF TGCAGTGCTAGTAGGGGGACAGGAAACAATGAGCAGTTCTTC TRBJ2-1 TRBV20-1 TRBD1 once
CASGQTGQTYGYTF TGTGCCAGCGGACAGACAGGACAGACCTATGGCTACACCTTC TRBJ1-2 TRBV5-5 - -
CASSPTEELGYEQYF TGTGCCAGCAGTCCGACAGAAGAGCTTGGCTACGAGCAGTACTTC TRBJ2-7 TRBV27 - -
CASSGETQYF TGTGCCAGCAGCGGGGAGACCCAGTACTTC TRBJ2-5 TRBV27 - once
CSVTRLAEYQETQYF TGCAGCGTTACCCGACTAGCGGAATACCAAGAGACCCAGTACTTC TRBJ2-5 TRBV29-1 TRBD2 few
CATSDLEGGTDTQYF TGTGCCACCAGTGACCTCGAGGGAGGGACAGATACGCAGTATTTT TRBJ2-3 TRBV24-1 TRBD2 once
CASSLQGDMNTEAFF TGTGCCAGCAGCTTACAGGGCGACATGAACACTGAAGCTTTCTTT TRBJ1-1 TRBV7-6 - -